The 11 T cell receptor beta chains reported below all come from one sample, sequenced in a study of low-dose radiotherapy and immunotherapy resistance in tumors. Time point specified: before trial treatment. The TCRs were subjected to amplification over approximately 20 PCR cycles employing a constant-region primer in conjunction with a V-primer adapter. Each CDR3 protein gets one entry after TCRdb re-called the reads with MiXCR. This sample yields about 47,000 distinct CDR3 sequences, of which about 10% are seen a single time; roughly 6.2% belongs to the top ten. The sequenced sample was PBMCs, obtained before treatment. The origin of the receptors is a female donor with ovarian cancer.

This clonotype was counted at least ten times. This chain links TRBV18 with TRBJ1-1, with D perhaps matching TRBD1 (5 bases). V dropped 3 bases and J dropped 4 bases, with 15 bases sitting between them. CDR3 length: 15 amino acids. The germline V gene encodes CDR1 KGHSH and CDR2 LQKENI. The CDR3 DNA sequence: TGTGCCAGCTCACCCCCCGGGGGGAGTGGCACTGAAGCTTTCTTT. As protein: CASSPPGGSGTEAFF.

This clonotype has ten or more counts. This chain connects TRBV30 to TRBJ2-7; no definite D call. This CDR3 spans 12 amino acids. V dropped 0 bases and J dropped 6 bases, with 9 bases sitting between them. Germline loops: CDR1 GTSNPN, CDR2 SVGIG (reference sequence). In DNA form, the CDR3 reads TGTGCCTGGAGTGTAACCGTGCTCGAGCAGTACTTC. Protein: CAWSVTVLEQYF.

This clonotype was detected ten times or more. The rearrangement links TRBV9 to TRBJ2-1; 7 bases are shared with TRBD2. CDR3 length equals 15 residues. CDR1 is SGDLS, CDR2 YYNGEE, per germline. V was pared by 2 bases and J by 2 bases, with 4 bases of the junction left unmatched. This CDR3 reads CASSVGAGTYNEQFF. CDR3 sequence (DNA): TGTGCCAGCAGCGTCGGAGCGGGAACCTACAATGAGCAGTTCTTC.

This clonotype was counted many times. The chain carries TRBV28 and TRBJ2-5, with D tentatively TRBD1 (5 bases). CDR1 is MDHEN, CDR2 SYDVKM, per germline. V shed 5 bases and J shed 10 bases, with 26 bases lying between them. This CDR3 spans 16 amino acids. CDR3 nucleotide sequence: TGTGCCAGCAGTAAAGGGGTACCCGGACGGATTGGGGACCAGTACTTC. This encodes CASSKGVPGRIGDQYF.

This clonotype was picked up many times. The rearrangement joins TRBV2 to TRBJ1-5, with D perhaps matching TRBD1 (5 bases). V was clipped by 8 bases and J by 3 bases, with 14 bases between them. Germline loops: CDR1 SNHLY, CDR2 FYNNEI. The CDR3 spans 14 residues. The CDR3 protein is CASRDTGYNQPQHF. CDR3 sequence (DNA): TGTGCCAGCCGAGACACAGGATACAATCAGCCCCAGCATTTT.

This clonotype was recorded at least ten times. The CDR3 DNA reads as TGTGCCAGCAGCCAAGAGGGTGTACCGAACACTGAAGCTTTCTTT. Protein product: CASSQEGVPNTEAFF. The chain recombines TRBV3-1 with TRBJ1-1; D unclear. This CDR3 spans 15 amino acids. Germline CDR1 and CDR2: LGHDT and YNNKEL (reference sequence). V lost 0 bases to trimming and J lost 1 base, with 9 bases between them.

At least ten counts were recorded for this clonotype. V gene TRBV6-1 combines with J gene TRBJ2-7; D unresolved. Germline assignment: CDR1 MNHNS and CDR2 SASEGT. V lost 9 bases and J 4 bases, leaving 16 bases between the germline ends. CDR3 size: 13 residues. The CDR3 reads CASVEATGYEQYF. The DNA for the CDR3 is TGTGCCAGTGTCGAGGCAACCGGATACGAGCAGTACTTC.

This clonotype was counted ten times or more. In DNA form, the CDR3 reads TGTGCCAGCAGCCAAGGAAGTGTTTCGGCTTTCTTT. Translation: CASSQGSVSAFF. The chain is built from TRBV14 and TRBJ1-1; no reliable D call. Germline-derived CDR1 and CDR2 are SGHDN and FVKESK. Deletions cut 1 base from V and 11 bases from J, with 11 bases between. This CDR3 is 12 amino acids long.

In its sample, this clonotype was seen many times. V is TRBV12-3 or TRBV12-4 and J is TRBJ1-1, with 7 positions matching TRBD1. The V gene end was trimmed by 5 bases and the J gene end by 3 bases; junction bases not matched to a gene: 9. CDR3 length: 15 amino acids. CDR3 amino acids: CASSPHDRADTEAFF. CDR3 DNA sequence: TGTGCCAGCAGTCCCCACGACAGGGCGGACACTGAAGCTTTCTTT.

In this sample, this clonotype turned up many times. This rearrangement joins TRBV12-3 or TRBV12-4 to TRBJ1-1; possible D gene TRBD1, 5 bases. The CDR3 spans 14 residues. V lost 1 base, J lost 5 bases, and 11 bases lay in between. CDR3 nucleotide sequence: TGTGCCAGCAGTTTAGTTAGCGGGGGGACTGAAGCTTTCTTT. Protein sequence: CASSLVSGGTEAFF.

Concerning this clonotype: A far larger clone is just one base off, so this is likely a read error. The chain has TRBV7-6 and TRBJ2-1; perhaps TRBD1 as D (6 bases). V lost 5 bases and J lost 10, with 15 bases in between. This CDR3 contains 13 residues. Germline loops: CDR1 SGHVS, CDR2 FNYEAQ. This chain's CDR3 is CASSTGFSYEQFF. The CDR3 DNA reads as TGTGCCAGCAGCACAGGGTTCTCCTACGAGCAGTTCTTC. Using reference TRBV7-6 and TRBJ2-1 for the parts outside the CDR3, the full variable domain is GAGVSQSPRYKVTKRGQDVALRCDPISGHVSLYWYRQALGQGPEFLTYFNYEAQQDKSGLPNDRFSAERPEGSISTLTIQRTEQRDSAMYRCASSTGFSYEQFFGPGTRLTVL.